What follows are 8 T cell receptor beta chains derived from one specimen sequenced in a study of cytotoxic CD8 clonotypes in ibrutinib-treated CLL. Assay: immunoSEQ multiplex PCR; the TCRdb copy retains only in-frame clones and omits some. The data show 150,000 or so clones, 80% seen once. Sequences were derived from PBMCs, sampled after 36 months of ibrutinib treatment. The receptors derive from a human donor with chronic lymphocytic leukemia.

The CDR3 DNA reads as TGTGCCAGCAGCTTTTCGGGTGGAAGTTCACCCCTCCACTTT. Protein: CASSFSGGSSPLHF. The V gene is TRBV7-2, the J gene TRBJ1-6; no definite D call. The length of the CDR3 is 14 residues. Germline V lookup: CDR1 SGHTA, CDR2 FQGNSA. Trimming removed 3 bases at V and 9 bases at J, with 12 bases between.

The chain recombines TRBV2 with TRBJ1-5, with TRBD1 matching over 10 bases. The germline CDR1 and CDR2 sequences are SNHLY and FYNNEI. Trimming cost V 6 bases and J 4 bases; bases outside gene matches: 6. There are 15 residues in the CDR3. CDR3 loop: CASRRDRGANQPQHF. The CDR3 bases are TGTGCCAGCAGGCGGGACAGGGGAGCAAATCAGCCCCAGCATTTT.

This chain joins TRBV5-1 and TRBJ1-1; 7 nucleotides align to TRBD1. CDR3 length: 13 amino acids. CDR1 and CDR2 (germline): SGHRS, YFSETQ. J gave up 4 bases and V 7 bases, and 7 bases lay outside the gene matches. The CDR3 protein is CASAIQGSTEAFF. In nucleotides, the CDR3 is TGCGCCAGCGCCATACAGGGGAGCACTGAAGCTTTCTTT. Full variable domain (rest looked up from reference TRBV5-1 and TRBJ1-1): KAGVTQTPRYLIKTRGQQVTLSCSPISGHRSVSWYQQTPGQGLQFLFEYFSETQRNKGNFPGRFSGRQFSNSRSEMNVSTLELGDSALYLCASAIQGSTEAFFGQGTRLTVV.

Details on this clone: Other DNA sequences from this sample encode an identical CDR3 as well. This chain connects TRBV27 to TRBJ1-1; TRBD1 might be the D (5 bases). The CDR3 has 14 amino acids. Germline values: CDR1 MNHEY, CDR2 SMNVEV (reference sequence). Trimming left V 2 bases short and J 1 base short, with 8 bases between. CDR3 DNA: TGTGCCAGCAGTTTACTGCAGGGGAACACTGAAGCTTTCTTT. It yields the protein CASSLLQGNTEAFF.

This clone was seen a few times. V usage is TRBV5-8 and J usage is TRBJ2-7; D possibly corresponds to TRBD1 (6 bases). This CDR3 has 13 residues. Germline V gene data show CDR1 as SGHTS and CDR2 as YDEGEE. The V gene lost 4 bases and the J gene lost 7 bases, with 15 bases spanning the gap. The CDR3 is CASSGQPNGEQYF. The CDR3 bases are TGTGCCAGCAGCGGACAGCCGAATGGGGAGCAGTACTTC.

The CDR3 coding sequence is TGTGCCAGTAGCTCCCGGGGGTACAGCAATCAGCCCCAGCATTTT. It codes for CASSSRGYSNQPQHF. The chain combines TRBV19 with TRBJ1-5; perhaps TRBD1 as D (5 bases). Trimming shortened V by 6 bases and J by 1 base, and 13 bases separated the two germline ends. CDR3 size: 15 residues. Germline CDR1 and CDR2: LNHDA and SQIVND (reference sequence).

V usage is TRBV7-9 and J usage is TRBJ1-5; 12 bases agree with TRBD1. This CDR3 region has 19 residues. J gave up 3 bases and V 5 bases, and 14 bases lay outside the gene matches. Germline V CDR1 and CDR2: SEHNR, FQNEAQ (reference sequence). The CDR3 region is CASSLTGTGGFSDNQPQHF. CDR3 coding DNA: TGTGCCAGCAGCCTCACCGGGACAGGGGGCTTTTCGGACAATCAGCCCCAGCATTTT. Full variable domain (missing parts from reference TRBV7-9 and TRBJ1-5): DTGVSQNPRHKITKRGQNVTFRCDPISEHNRLYWYRQTLGQGPEFLTYFQNEAQLEKSRLLSDRFSAERPKGSFSTLEIQRTEQGDSAMYLCASSLTGTGGFSDNQPQHFGDGTRLSIL.

The rearrangement uses TRBV19 and TRBJ1-4; D possibly corresponds to TRBD1 (6 bases). The CDR3 has 15 amino acids. Germline lookup yields CDR1 LNHDA and CDR2 SQIVND (reference sequence). Between the trimmed V and J ends, which lost 2 bases and 5 bases, there was a span of 12 bases. DNA of the CDR3: TGTGCCAGTAGTATATCACAGGGTTTCAATGAAAAACTGTTTTTT. Residues: CASSISQGFNEKLFF.